This TCR beta chain stems from a study of blood T cell repertoires in COVID-19. Study-level background: The United States, Italy and Spain were the sources of the acute and convalescent COVID-19 samples. PBMCs, B-cell-depleted T cells, or T cells were the source of the cDNA or gDNA that made up the material.

In the original analysis: How many nucleated cells were present was estimated from reference gene primer amplification. Clones were read by immunoSEQ multiplex PCR, and TCRdb kept only the in-frame ones, dropping some. D and trimming were read from the DNA, whereas the V and J calls and clone size are those reported in that table. The sample lists 84,000 or so clones; around 80% were seen once. This clone was detected once. CDR1 is SGHRS and CDR2 is YFSETQ in the germline V gene. The CDR3 spans 17 residues. V lost 0 bases to trimming and J lost 1 base; unmatched junction nucleotides: 5. Sequencing was performed on peripheral blood. The sequence derives from a woman of 80 years or more with acute or convalescent COVID-19. The genes are TRBV5-1 and TRBJ2-5; TRBD2 aligns across 11 bases. The CDR3 sequence: CASSLGGLAGGQETQYF. The CDR3 DNA reads TGCGCCAGCAGCTTGGGCGGTCTAGCGGGAGGCCAAGAGACCCAGTACTTC. Drawing the rest from reference TRBV5-1 and TRBJ2-5, the complete variable domain is KAGVTQTPRYLIKTRGQQVTLSCSPISGHRSVSWYQQTPGQGLQFLFEYFSETQRNKGNFPGRFSGRQFSNSRSEMNVSTLELGDSALYLCASSLGGLAGGQETQYFGPGTRLLVL.